The source of this T cell receptor (beta chain) is a study of T cells expressing NK-cell markers. Study as a whole: With respect to HCMV, seven of the eight sequenced donors were seropositive, and one was seronegative.

The CDR3 sequence is 12 residues long. The TCR beta cDNA came from 5'RACE template switching with UMIs. No DNA is given; TCRdb re-called the 5' RACE reads and lists each CDR3 protein once. The sample spans fewer than 400,000 distinct CDR3 sequences; the ten largest clones claim around 4.9%. This chain links TRBV12-3 or TRBV12-4 with TRBJ2-4; TCRdb lists TRBD1, though no DNA is available to test this call. Specimen: blood T cells: a sorted CD56 or NKG2C T cell subset, CD4+ or CD8+ T cells, or bulk PBMC T cells (not recorded which). The origin of this receptor is a man between 18 and 69 years old in good health. The CDR3 loop is CASSLQGNIQYF.